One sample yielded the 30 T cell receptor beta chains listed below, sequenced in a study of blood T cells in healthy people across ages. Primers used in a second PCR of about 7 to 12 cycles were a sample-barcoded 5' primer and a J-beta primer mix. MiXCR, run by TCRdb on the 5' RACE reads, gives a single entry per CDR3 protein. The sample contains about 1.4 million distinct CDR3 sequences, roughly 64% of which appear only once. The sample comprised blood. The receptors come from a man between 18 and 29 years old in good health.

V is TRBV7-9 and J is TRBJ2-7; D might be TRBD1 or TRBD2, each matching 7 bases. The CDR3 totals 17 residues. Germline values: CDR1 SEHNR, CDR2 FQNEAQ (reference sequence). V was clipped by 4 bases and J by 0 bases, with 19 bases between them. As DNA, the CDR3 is TGTGCCAGCAGCTATTTCTGGGAGGGACAGATCTCCTACGAGCAGTACTTC. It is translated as CASSYFWEGQISYEQYF.

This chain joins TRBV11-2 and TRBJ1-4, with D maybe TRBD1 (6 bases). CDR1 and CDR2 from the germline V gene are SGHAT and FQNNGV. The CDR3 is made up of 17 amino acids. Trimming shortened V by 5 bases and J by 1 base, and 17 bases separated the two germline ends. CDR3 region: CASSPPYGGGTNEKLFF. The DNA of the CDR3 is TGTGCCAGCAGCCCTCCATACGGAGGGGGAACTAATGAAAAACTGTTTTTT.

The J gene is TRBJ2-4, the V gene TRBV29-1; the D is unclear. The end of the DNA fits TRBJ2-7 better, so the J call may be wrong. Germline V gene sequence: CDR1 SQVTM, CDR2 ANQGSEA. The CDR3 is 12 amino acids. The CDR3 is CSVGKGTDEQYF. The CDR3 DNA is TGCAGCGTTGGAAAGGGCACGGACGAGCAGTACTTC.

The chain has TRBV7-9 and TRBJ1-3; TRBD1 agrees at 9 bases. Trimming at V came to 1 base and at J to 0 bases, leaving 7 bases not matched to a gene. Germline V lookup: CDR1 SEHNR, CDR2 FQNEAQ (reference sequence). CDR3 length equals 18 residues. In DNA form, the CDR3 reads TGTGCCAGCAGCTTAGGGGACAGGGTAACGAGCTCTGGAAACACCATATATTTT. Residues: CASSLGDRVTSSGNTIYF.

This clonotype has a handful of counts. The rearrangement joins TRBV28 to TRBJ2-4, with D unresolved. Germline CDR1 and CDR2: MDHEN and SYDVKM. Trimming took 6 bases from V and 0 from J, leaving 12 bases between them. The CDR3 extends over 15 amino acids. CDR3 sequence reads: CASSPLDLAKNIQYF. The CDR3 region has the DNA TGTGCCAGCAGCCCCCTGGACCTAGCCAAAAACATTCAGTACTTC.

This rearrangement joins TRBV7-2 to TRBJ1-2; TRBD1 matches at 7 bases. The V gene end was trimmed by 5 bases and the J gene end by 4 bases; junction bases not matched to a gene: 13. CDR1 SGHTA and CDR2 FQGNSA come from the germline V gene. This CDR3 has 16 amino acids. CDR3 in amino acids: CASSLIQGSVSYGYTF. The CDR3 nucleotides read TGTGCCAGCAGCCTGATACAGGGGAGTGTGAGCTATGGCTACACCTTC. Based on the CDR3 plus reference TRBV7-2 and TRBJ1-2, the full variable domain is GAGVSQSPSNKVTEKGKDVELRCDPISGHTALYWYRQSLGQGLEFLIYFQGNSAPDKSGLPSDRFSAERTGGSVSTLTIQRTQQEDSAVYLCASSLIQGSVSYGYTFGSGTRLTVV.

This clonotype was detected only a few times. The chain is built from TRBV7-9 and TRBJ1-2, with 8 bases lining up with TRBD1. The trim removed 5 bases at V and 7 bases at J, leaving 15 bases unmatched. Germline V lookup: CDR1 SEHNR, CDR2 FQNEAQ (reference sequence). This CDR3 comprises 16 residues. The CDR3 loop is CASSPRAGGAGGGYTF. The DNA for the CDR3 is TGTGCCAGCAGCCCCCGGGCAGGGGGCGCCGGGGGTGGCTACACCTTC.

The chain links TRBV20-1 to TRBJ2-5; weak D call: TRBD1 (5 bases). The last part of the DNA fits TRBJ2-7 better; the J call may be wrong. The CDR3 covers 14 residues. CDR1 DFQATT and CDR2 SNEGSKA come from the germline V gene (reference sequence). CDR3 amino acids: CSQADSLFPYEQYF. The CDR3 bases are TGCAGTCAAGCCGACAGTTTATTTCCCTACGAGCAGTACTTC.

The CDR3 here is CASSLDRDANEQFF. CDR3 coding DNA: TGTGCCAGCAGCTTAGACCGGGACGCGAATGAGCAGTTCTTC. The chain recombines TRBV7-6 with TRBJ2-1, with D possibly called TRBD1 or TRBD2 (5 bases each). CDR1 and CDR2 from the germline V gene are SGHVS and FNYEAQ. The CDR3 has 14 amino acids. V lost 1 base, J lost 7 bases, and 11 bases lay in between.

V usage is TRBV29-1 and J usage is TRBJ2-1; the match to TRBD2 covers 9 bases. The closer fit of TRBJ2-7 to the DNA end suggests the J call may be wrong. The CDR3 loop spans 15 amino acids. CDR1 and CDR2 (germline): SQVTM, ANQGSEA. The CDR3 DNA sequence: TGCAGCGCCGACGGACTAGCGAAACCCTACAATGAGCAGTACTTC. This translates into CSADGLAKPYNEQYF.

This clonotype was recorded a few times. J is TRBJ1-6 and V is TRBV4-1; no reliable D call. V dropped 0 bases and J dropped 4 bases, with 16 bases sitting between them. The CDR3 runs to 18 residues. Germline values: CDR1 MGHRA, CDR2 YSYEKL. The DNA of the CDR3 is TGCGCCAGCAGCCAAGATATCAAGACAACGGAGTATAATTCACCCCTCCACTTT. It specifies CASSQDIKTTEYNSPLHF.

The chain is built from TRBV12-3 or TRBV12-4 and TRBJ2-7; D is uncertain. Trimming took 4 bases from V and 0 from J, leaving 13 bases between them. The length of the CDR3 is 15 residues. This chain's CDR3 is CASSSSSLGSYEQYF. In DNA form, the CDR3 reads TGTGCCAGCAGTTCCTCATCTCTGGGCTCCTACGAGCAGTACTTC.

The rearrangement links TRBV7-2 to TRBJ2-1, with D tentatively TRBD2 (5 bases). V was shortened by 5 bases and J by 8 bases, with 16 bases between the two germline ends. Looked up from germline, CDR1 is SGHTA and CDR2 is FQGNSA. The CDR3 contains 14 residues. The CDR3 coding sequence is TGTGCCAGCAGCGTCCCAAGAGTGGAGGATGAGCAGTTCTTC. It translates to CASSVPRVEDEQFF.

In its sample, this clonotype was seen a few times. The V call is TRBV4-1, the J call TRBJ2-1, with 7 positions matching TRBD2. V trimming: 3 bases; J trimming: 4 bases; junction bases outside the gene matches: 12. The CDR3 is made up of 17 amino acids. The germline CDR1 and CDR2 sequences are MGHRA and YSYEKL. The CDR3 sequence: CASSHRKAGKTYNEQFF. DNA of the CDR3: TGCGCCAGCAGCCACCGAAAAGCGGGAAAAACTTACAATGAGCAGTTCTTC.

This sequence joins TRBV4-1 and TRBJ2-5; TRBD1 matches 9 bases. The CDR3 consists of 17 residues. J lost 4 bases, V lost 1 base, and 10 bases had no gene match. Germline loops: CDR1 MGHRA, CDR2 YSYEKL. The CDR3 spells CASSQAQGQGVLETQYF. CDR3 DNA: TGCGCCAGCAGCCAAGCGCAGGGACAGGGTGTCTTAGAGACCCAGTACTTC.

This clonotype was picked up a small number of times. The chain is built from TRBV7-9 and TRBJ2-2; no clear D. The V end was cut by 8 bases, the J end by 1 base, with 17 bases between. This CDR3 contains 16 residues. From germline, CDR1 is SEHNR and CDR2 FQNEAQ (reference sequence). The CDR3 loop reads CASLPVTLMNTGELFF. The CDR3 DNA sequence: TGTGCCAGCCTACCGGTAACACTCATGAACACCGGGGAGCTGTTTTTT.

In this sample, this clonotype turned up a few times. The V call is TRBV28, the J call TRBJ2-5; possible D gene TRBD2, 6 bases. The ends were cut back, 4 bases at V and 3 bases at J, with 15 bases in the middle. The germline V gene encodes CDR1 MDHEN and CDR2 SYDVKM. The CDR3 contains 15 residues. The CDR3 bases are TGTGCCAGCAGTTCCCATTTCGGAGGGGAAGAGACCCAGTACTTC. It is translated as CASSSHFGGEETQYF.

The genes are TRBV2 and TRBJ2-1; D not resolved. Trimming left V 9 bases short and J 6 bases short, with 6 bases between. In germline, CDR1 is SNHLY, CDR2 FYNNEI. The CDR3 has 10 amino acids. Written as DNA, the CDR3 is TGTGCCAGTACCTTCAATGAGCAGTTCTTC. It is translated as CASTFNEQFF.

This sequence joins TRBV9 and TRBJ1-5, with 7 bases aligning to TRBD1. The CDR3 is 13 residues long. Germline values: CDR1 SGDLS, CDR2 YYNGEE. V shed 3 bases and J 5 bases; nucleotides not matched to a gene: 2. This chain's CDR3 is CASSGDSHQPQHF. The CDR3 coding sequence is TGTGCCAGCAGCGGGGACAGCCATCAGCCCCAGCATTTT.

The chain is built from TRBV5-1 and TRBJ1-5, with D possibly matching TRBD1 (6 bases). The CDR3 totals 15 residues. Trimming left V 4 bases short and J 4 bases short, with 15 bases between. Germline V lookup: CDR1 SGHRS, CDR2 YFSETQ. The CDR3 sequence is CASSPQKDSNQPQHF. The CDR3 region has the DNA TGCGCCAGCAGCCCCCAGAAGGACAGTAATCAGCCCCAGCATTTT.

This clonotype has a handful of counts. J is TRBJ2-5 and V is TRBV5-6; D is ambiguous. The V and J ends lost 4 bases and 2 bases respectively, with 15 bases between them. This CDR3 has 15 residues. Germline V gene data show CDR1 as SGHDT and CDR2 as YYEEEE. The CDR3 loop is CASSHLNGVQETQYF. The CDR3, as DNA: TGTGCCAGCAGCCACTTAAACGGAGTGCAAGAGACCCAGTACTTC. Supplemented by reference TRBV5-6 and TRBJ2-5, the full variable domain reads DAGVTQSPTHLIKTRGQQVTLRCSPKSGHDTVSWYQQALGQGPQFIFQYYEEEERQRGNFPDRFSGHQFPNYSSELNVNALLLGDSALYLCASSHLNGVQETQYFGPGTRLLVL.

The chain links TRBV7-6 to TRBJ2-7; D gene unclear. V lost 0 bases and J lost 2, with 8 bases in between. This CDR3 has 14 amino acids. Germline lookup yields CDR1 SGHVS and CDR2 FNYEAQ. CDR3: CASSLAVETYEQYF. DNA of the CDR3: TGTGCCAGCAGCTTAGCAGTAGAAACCTACGAGCAGTACTTC.

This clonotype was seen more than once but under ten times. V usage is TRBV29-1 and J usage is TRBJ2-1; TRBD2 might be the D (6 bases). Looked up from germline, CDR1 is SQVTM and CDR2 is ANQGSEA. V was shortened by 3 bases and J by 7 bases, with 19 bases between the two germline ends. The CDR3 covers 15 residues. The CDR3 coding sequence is TGCAGCGTTGATCAACCGGGACTTGGGTGGAATGAGCAGTTCTTC. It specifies CSVDQPGLGWNEQFF.

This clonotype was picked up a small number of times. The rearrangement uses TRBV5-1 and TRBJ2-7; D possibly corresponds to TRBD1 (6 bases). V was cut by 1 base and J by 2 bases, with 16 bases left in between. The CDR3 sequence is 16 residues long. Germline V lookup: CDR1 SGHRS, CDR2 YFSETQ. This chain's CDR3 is CASSLLPNRAAYEQYF. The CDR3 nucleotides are TGCGCCAGCAGCTTGTTGCCGAACAGGGCCGCCTACGAGCAGTACTTC.

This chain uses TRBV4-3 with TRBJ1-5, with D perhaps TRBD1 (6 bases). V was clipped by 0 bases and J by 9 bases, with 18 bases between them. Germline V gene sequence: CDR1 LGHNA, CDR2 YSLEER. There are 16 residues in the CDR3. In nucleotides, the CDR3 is TGCGCCAGCAGCCAAGAAGGCGAGACAGGTGCGGGGCCCCAGCATTTT. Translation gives CASSQEGETGAGPQHF.

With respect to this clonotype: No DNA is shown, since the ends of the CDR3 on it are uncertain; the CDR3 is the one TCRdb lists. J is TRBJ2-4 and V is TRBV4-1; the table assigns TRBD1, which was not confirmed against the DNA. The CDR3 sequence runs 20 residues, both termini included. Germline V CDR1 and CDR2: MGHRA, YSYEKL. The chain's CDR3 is CASSQDKSFLWTRHQETQYF.

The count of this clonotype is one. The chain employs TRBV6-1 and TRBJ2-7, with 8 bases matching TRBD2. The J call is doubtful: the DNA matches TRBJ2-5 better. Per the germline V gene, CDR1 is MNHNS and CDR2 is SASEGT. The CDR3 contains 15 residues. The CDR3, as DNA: TGTGCCAGCAGACGCTCGGGAGGGCCGCAGGAGACCCAGTACTTC. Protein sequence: CASRRSGGPQETQYF.

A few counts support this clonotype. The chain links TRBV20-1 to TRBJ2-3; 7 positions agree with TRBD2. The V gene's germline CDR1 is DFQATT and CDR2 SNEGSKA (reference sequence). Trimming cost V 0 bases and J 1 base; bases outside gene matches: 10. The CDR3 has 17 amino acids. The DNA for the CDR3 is TGCAGTGCTAGAGAGCCGAGGCGGGAGCATCGCACAGATACGCAGTATTTT. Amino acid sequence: CSAREPRREHRTDTQYF.

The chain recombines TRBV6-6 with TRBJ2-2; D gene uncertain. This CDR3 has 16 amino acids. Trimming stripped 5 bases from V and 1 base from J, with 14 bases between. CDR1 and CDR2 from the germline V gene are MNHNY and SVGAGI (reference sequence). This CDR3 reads CASSLFGQENTGELFF. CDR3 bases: TGTGCCAGCAGTCTTTTCGGGCAAGAGAACACCGGGGAGCTGTTTTTT.

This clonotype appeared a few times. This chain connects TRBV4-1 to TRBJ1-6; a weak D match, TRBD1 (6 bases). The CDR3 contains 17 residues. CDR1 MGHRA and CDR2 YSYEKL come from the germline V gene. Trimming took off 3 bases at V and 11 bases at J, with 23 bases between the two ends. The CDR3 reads CASSHASPDSYTPPLHF. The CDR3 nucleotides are TGCGCCAGCAGCCACGCATCTCCGGACAGCTATACACCACCCCTCCACTTT.